This is a list of T cell receptor beta chains from one sample in a study of blood T cell repertoires in COVID-19. Generated by immunoSEQ multiplex PCR, the TCRdb table keeps only in-frame clones and is missing some. The table has around 300,000 clones, 90% seen once. Specimen: peripheral blood. The receptors shown here come from a woman aged 25 to 45 with COVID-19, enrolled during active disease. Each CDR3 is given without its conserved first and last residue.

ASSQVPIRQDNYEQY	TRBJ2-7	TRBV3-1/TRBV3-2
ASSVGSGGTEAF	TRBJ1-1	TRBV9
ASSDGTGVNTEAF	TRBJ1-1	TRBV5-1
AYLDRGDEKLF	TRBJ1-4	TRBV30
ASSQGQGNGPEAF	TRBJ1-1	TRBV7-9
ASCVAGATDTQY	TRBJ2-3	TRBV5-1
ASSREGGGANVLT	TRBJ2-6	TRBV6-6
ASGLAGQGAWNEQF	TRBJ2-1	TRBV12-5
ASSAHAFEGSTGNTIY	TRBJ1-3	TRBV6-1
ASSPGTSVQETQY	TRBJ2-5	TRBV13
SVEDGQNLATEAF	TRBJ1-1	TRBV29-1
AWSVGLAGYNEQF	TRBJ2-1	TRBV30
ASSPSGIGANVLT	TRBJ2-6	TRBV6-2/TRBV6-3
ASSSGEKLF	TRBJ1-4	TRBV11-2
ATKEYSNQPQH	TRBJ1-5	TRBV10-2
ASRTSGGVTDTQY	TRBJ2-3	TRBV7-8
ASRQSRTAYGYT	TRBJ1-2	TRBV6-5
ASTNLAAKSYEQY	TRBJ2-7	TRBV10-2
ASSLGTGLSSGELF	TRBJ2-2	TRBV5-1
SVEGGRRDTQY	TRBJ2-3	TRBV29-1
ASSAAGFNQPQH	TRBJ1-5	TRBV5-6
ASWDSSSSYNEQF	TRBJ2-1	TRBV2
SARRGSEQY	TRBJ2-7	TRBV20-1
ASSQDGGSSYEQY	TRBJ2-7	TRBV4-1
ASSFNREGWDTQY	TRBJ2-3	TRBV11-2
ASSHGLSGGEKLF	TRBJ1-4	TRBV3-1/TRBV3-2
ASRGRGPSYGYT	TRBJ1-2	TRBV6-5
ASSLGARNTGELF	TRBJ2-2	TRBV5-6
ASSEVGWGSHNSPLH	TRBJ1-6	TRBV6-1
AISESESKRDRGYYEQY	TRBJ2-7	TRBV10-3
AWSVYQYGTGDEKLF	TRBJ1-4	TRBV30
ASSLNSQRYNEQF	TRBJ2-1	TRBV5-1
ASSGGLAVLETQY	TRBJ2-5	TRBV7-2
ASSMPGRNYGYT	TRBJ1-2	TRBV19
ATSRSGTVSDTQY	TRBJ2-3	TRBV15
ASSPFLESPLH	TRBJ1-6	TRBV19
ASSIVRDSNQPQH	TRBJ1-5	TRBV19
ATSGDRVYGYT	TRBJ1-2	TRBV15
ASSPGQGGYNEQF	TRBJ2-1	TRBV5-4